These T cell receptor beta chains were read from a single sample in a study of cytomegalovirus exposure and HLA in healthy donors. Only in-frame clones appear in the TCRdb table, and some are missing; sequencing was by immunoSEQ multiplex PCR. Seen here are approximately 74,000 clones, 78% observed once, and the top ten hold around 9.7%. Sequenced material: PBMCs. Receptors were obtained from a man aged 40-49 years in good health and CMV-seronegative. The CDR3 runs from the conserved cysteine through the conserved F or W. A D gene is named only where the DNA matches it firmly. The size field is filled for only some rows; it gives once, few, many or a size class.

CDR3aa	CDR3nt	v_gene	abundance	len	d_gene	j_gene
CASLSGDYTEAFF	TGTGCCAGCTTATCAGGGGATTACACTGAAGCTTTCTTT	TRBV27	once	13	.	TRBJ1-1
CASSLGREQYF	TGTGCCAGCAGTTTGGGGCGCGAGCAGTACTTC	TRBV7-9	once	11	.	TRBJ2-7
CASSPDRYSNQPQHF	TGTGCCAGCAGTCCTGACAGGTATAGCAATCAGCCCCAGCATTTT	TRBV6-5	.	15	.	TRBJ1-5
CASRAGTGVGANVLTF	TGTGCCAGCAGGGCCGGGACAGGGGTAGGGGCCAACGTCCTGACTTTC	TRBV2	.	16	TRBD1	TRBJ2-6
CASLGLRGTEAFF	TGTGCCAGTCTAGGCCTTAGGGGCACTGAAGCTTTCTTT	TRBV6-1	.	13	.	TRBJ1-1
CASSQIPKNIQYF	TGTGCCAGTAGCCAGATACCCAAAAACATTCAGTACTTC	TRBV19	.	13	.	TRBJ2-4
CASSINGDSYNEKLFF	TGTGCCAGTAGTATCAACGGGGACAGCTATAATGAAAAACTGTTTTTT	TRBV19	.	16	TRBD1	TRBJ1-4
CASSLGQGAGDTQYF	TGTGCCAGCAGCTTGGGACAGGGGGCAGGAGATACGCAGTATTTT	TRBV5-8	.	15	TRBD1	TRBJ2-3
CASSLGIYEAQYF	TGCGCCAGCAGCTTGGGTATCTATGAGGCCCAGTACTTC	TRBV5-1	.	13	.	TRBJ2-5
CASSILHGTGGTDTQYF	TGTGCCAGTAGTATCCTCCACGGGACAGGGGGCACAGATACGCAGTATTTT	TRBV19	.	17	TRBD1	TRBJ2-3
CASSLAWGGHTEAFF	TGTGCCAGCAGCTTAGCGTGGGGGGGGCACACTGAAGCTTTCTTT	TRBV7-8	.	15	.	TRBJ1-1
CASSYPGVSYEQYF	TGTGCCAGCAGTTACCCAGGGGTGTCCTACGAGCAGTACTTC	TRBV6-6	few	14	.	TRBJ2-7
CASSFERGTGDQPQHF	TGTGCCAGCAGCTTCGAACGCGGGACAGGGGATCAGCCCCAGCATTTT	TRBV5-4	.	16	TRBD1	TRBJ1-5